This TCR beta chain is drawn from a study of blood T cell repertoires in COVID-19. Study details: Sources were T cells, B-cell-depleted T cells, or PBMCs; the material itself was cDNA or gDNA.

The CDR3 length is 14 residues. The V gene's germline CDR1 is MDHEN and CDR2 SYDVKM. V shed 5 bases, J shed 9 bases, and the junction held 10 bases outside the gene matches. Data came from immunoSEQ multiplex PCR; TCRdb stores just in-frame clones and leaves some out. The sample has over 120,000 clones; approximately 88% are singletons. Input material: peripheral blood. This sequence joins TRBV28 and TRBJ1-2; the match to TRBD1 covers 9 bases. The receptor's source is a human donor in a cohort sampled during active COVID-19. The CDR3 DNA follows: TGTGCCAGCAGTCCCTCGGGACAGGGTAGGAGCTACACCTTC. Its translation is CASSPSGQGRSYTF.